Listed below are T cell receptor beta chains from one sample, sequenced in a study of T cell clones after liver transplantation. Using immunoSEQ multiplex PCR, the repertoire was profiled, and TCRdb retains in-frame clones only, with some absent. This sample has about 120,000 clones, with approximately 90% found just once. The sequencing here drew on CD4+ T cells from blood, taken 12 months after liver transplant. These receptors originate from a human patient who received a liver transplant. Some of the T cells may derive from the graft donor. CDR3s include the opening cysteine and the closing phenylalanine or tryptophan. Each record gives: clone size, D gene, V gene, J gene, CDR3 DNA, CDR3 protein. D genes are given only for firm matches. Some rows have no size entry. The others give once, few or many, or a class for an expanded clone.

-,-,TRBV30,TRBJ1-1,TGTGCCTGGAGTAGAGGGGGGGACACTGAAGCTTTCTTT,CAWSRGGDTEAFF
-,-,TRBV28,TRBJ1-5,TGTGCCAGCAGAGAGGGGGGACAGCCCCAGCATTTT,CASREGGQPQHF
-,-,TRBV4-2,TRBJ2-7,TGTGCCAGCAGCCAAGATGCGGCGGGCCCTAGCTCCTACGAGCAGTACTTC,CASSQDAAGPSSYEQYF
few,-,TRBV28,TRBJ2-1,TGTGCCAGCAGGAGCTCGACAGGAACGTTCTTC,CASRSSTGTFF
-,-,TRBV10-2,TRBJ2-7,TGCGCCAGCAGAGCAGTATCCTACGAGCAGTACTTC,CASRAVSYEQYF
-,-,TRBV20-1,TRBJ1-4,TGCAGTGCTAGAGAGGTTGAAAAACTGTTTTTT,CSAREVEKLFF
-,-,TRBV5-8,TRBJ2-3,TGTGCCAGCAGCAAGTTGGAAAGCACAGATACGCAGTATTTT,CASSKLESTDTQYF
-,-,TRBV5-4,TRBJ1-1,TGTGCCAGCAGCTTGGAAGGGCCGAACACTGAAGCTTTCTTT,CASSLEGPNTEAFF
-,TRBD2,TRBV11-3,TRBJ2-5,TGTGCCAGCAGCCCCAGACTAGCGGGAATCCAAGAGACCCAGTACTTC,CASSPRLAGIQETQYF
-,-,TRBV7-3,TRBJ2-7,TGTGCCAGCGGGGCTGGAGGAGTACACGAGCAGTACTTC,CASGAGGVHEQYF
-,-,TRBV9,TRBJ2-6,TGTGCCAGCAGCGTACTACCTGGCGACTCTGGGGCCAACGTCCTGACTTTC,CASSVLPGDSGANVLTF
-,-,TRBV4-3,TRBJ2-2,TGCGCCAGCAGCCTCAGAGGCTCCGCGTCCGGGGAGCTGTTTTTT,CASSLRGSASGELFF
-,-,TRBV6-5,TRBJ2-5,TGTGCCAGCAGTTACATCAGAGGCGAGACCCAGTACTTC,CASSYIRGETQYF
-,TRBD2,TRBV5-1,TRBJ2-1,TGCGCCAGCAGCAGAGGGACTAGCGGGAGGGGATACAATGAGCAGTTCTTC,CASSRGTSGRGYNEQFF
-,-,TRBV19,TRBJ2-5,TGTGCCAGTAGTATAAGTCGTGGGGAGACCCAGTACTTC,CASSISRGETQYF
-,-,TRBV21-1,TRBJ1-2,TGTGCCAGCAGCAATCGGACAGCTAACTATGGCTACACCTTC,CASSNRTANYGYTF
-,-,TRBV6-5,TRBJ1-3,TGTGCCAGCAGTTACTCGCGGGGGAAAGGAAACACCATATATTTT,CASSYSRGKGNTIYF
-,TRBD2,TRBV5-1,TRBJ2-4,TGCGCCAGCAGCTTGTGGACTAGCGGGGGCAAAAACATTCAGTACTTC,CASSLWTSGGKNIQYF
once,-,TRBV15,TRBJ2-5,TGTGCCACCAACACGGGGAACAGCGAAGAGACCCAGTACTTC,CATNTGNSEETQYF
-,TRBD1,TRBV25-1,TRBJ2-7,TGTGCCAGCAGCGCCTCAGCCGGGACAGGGGGCTTTTACGAGCAGTACTTC,CASSASAGTGGFYEQYF
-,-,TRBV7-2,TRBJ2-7,TGTGCCAGCAGCACTCAGAGCTCCTACGAGCAGTACTTC,CASSTQSSYEQYF
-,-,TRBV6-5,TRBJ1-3,TGTGCCAGCGGGTCAGAAGCCTCTGGAAACACCATATATTTT,CASGSEASGNTIYF
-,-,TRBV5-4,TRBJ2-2,TGTGCCAGCAGCTTGGCCGGGCCGAACACCGGGGAGCTGTTTTTT,CASSLAGPNTGELFF
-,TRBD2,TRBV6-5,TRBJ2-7,TGTGCCAGCAGAACCCCGGGACTAGCCTACGAGCAGTACTTC,CASRTPGLAYEQYF
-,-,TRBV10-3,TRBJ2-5,TGTGCCATCAGTGAGGCAGAAGAGACCCAGTACTTC,CAISEAEETQYF
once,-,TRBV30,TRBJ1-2,TGTGCCTGGAACCCCACCGAGGAGTATGGCTACACCTTC,CAWNPTEEYGYTF
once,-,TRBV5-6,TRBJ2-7,TGTGCCAGCAGCTCGACTAGGGAGAAGTACGAGCAGTACTTC,CASSSTREKYEQYF
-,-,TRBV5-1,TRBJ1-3,TGCGCCAGCAGCTTGACCGGGAACGGAAACACCATATATTTT,CASSLTGNGNTIYF
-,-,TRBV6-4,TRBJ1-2,TGTGCCAGCAGTGACAGAGGGGACGCTGGCTACACCTTC,CASSDRGDAGYTF
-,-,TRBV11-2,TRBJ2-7,TGTGCCAGCAGCGGATGGGACCGCCGGGACGAGCAGTACTTC,CASSGWDRRDEQYF
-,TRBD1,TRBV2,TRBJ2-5,TGTGCCGTGGACAGGGGCCAGACCCAGTACTTC,CAVDRGQTQYF
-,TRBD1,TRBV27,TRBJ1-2,TGTGCCAGCAGTTCACAGGGGGCGCATGGCTACACCTTC,CASSSQGAHGYTF
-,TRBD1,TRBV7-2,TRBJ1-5,TGTGCCAGCAGCTTAAGTGGCCAGGGGGGACAGCCCCAGCATTTT,CASSLSGQGGQPQHF
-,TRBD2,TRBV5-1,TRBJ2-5,TGCGCCAGCAGCATTAGCGGGAGTTTGGAGACCCAGTACTTC,CASSISGSLETQYF
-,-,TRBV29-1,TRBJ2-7,TGCAGCGTCGGCCGGGACGCAACCTACGAGCAGTACTTC,CSVGRDATYEQYF
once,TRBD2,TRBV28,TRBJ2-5,TGTGCCACCCTAGCGGGAGGGCCGGAGACCCAGTACTTC,CATLAGGPETQYF
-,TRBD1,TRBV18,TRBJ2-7,TGTGCCAGCTCACCGACAGGGCGGTCCGAGCAGTACTTC,CASSPTGRSEQYF
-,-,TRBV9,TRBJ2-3,TGTGCCAGCAGCGCCGGAGGGGGGAGAAGCACAGATACGCAGTATTTT,CASSAGGGRSTDTQYF
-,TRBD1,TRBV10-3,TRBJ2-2,TGTGCCATCAGCGGACAGGGGGCGGACACCGGGGAGCTGTTTTTT,CAISGQGADTGELFF
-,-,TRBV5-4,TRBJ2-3,TGTGCCAGCAGCTCGGCTTACAAAGGAAGCACAGATACGCAGTATTTT,CASSSAYKGSTDTQYF
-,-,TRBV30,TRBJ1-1,TGTGCCTGGAACGGCACCCCGCGGGGGCCGAACACTGAAGCTTTCTTT,CAWNGTPRGPNTEAFF
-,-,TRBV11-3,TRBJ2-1,TGTGCCAGCAGCCGCATCCGAGGAGGGGGCACCTACAATGAGCAGTTCTTC,CASSRIRGGGTYNEQFF
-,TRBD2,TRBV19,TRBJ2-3,TGTGCCAGTACCCCTAGCGGGATCTCAGATACGCAGTATTTT,CASTPSGISDTQYF
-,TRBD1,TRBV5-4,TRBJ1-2,TGTGCCAGCAGCTCAGGGACAGGGACGAACTATGGCTACACCTTC,CASSSGTGTNYGYTF
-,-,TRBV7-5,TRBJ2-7,TGTGTCAGAGTGGACAGATATTCCTACGAGCAGTACTTC,CVRVDRYSYEQYF
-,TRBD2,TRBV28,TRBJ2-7,TGTGCCAGCAGTTCCCCCCCGGGAGGGTTGGGGGAGCAGTACTTC,CASSSPPGGLGEQYF
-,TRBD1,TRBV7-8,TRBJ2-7,TGTGCCAGCAGCTTGGGTGGGACAGGGATTTACGAGCAGTACTTC,CASSLGGTGIYEQYF
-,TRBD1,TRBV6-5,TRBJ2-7,TGTGCCAGCAGTTACCAAGACAGGGGTCGTTCCGGGGAGCAGTACTTC,CASSYQDRGRSGEQYF
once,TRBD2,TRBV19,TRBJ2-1,TGTGCCAGTAGTATCTTAACTAGCGGAACATACAATGAGCAGTTCTTC,CASSILTSGTYNEQFF
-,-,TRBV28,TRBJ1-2,TGTGCCAGCAGGACGACAGGAGAATCCCCGCACGGCTACACCTTC,CASRTTGESPHGYTF
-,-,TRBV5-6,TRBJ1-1,TGTGCCAGCAGCTTGTGGGACACTGAAGCTTTCTTT,CASSLWDTEAFF
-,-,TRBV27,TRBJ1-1,TGTGCCAGCAGTTTATTGGACAGGAACACTGAAGCTTTCTTT,CASSLLDRNTEAFF
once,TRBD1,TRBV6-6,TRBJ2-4,TGTGCCAGCAGTTGGACAAGGGACAGCAACATTCAGTACTTC,CASSWTRDSNIQYF
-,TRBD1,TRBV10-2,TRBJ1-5,TGCGCCAGTGGGGGACAGGGCAATCAGCCCCAGCATTTT,CASGGQGNQPQHF
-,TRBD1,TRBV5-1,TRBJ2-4,TGCGCCAGCAGCTTGGGGATTGACAGGGTGAACATTCAGTACTTC,CASSLGIDRVNIQYF
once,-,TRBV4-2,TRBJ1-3,TGTGCCAGCAGCCCCAACGTCCTTGGGGGAAACACCATATATTTT,CASSPNVLGGNTIYF
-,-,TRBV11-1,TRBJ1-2,TGTGCCAGCAGCTTAGATCCGGTTTATGGCTACACCTTC,CASSLDPVYGYTF
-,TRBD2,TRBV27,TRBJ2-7,TGTGCCAGCAGCGCCTGGGGACTAGCGGGAGGTGGGTACGAGCAGTACTTC,CASSAWGLAGGGYEQYF
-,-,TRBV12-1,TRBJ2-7,TGTGCCAGCAGCTTTGGTTTCAGAAATCCCTACGAGCAGTACTTC,CASSFGFRNPYEQYF
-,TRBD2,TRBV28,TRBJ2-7,TGTGCCAGCAGTTTAAGGACTAGCGGGGCAAATTCCTACGAGCAGTACTTC,CASSLRTSGANSYEQYF